The 24 T cell receptor beta chains in this list originate from one sample, sequenced in a study of CD8 T cells in Susac syndrome. RNA was extracted with the RNeasy kit, and a quantity of roughly 0.45 to 1 ug was reverse transcribed using random hexamers. TCRdb ran MiXCR on the immunoSEQ multiplex PCR reads and lists one entry per CDR3 protein. The sample carries around 150,000 distinct CDR3 sequences, around 96% recorded once. Material for sequencing was CD4+ T cells from PBMCs. The receptors were gathered from a human donor with multiple sclerosis.

This chain links TRBV7-9 with TRBJ2-1; 10 bases agree with TRBD2. Germline loops: CDR1 SEHNR, CDR2 FQNEAQ (reference sequence). The CDR3 is 15 amino acids. The junction had 4 bases not matched to a gene; V was cut back by 5 bases and J by 3 bases. In nucleotides, the CDR3 is TGTGCCAGCAGCCCGGGACTAGCGAACTACAATGAGCAGTTCTTC. Its protein product is CASSPGLANYNEQFF. Supplemented by reference TRBV7-9 and TRBJ2-1, the full variable domain reads DTGVSQNPRHKITKRGQNVTFRCDPISEHNRLYWYRQTLGQGPEFLTYFQNEAQLEKSRLLSDRFSAERPKGSFSTLEIQRTEQGDSAMYLCASSPGLANYNEQFFGPGTRLTVL.

The rearrangement uses TRBV3-1 and TRBJ2-7; 11 bases agree with TRBD2. V trimming: 5 bases; J trimming: 6 bases; junction bases outside the gene matches: 6. Germline V gene sequence: CDR1 LGHDT, CDR2 YNNKEL (reference sequence). The CDR3 covers 14 residues. CDR3 sequence reads: CASSTRLAGTEQYF. The CDR3 nucleotides are TGTGCCAGCAGCACCCGACTAGCGGGAACCGAGCAGTACTTC.

J is TRBJ2-5 and V is TRBV30; 13 nucleotides align to TRBD2. The CDR3 is 14 residues long. Germline loops: CDR1 GTSNPN, CDR2 SVGIG (reference sequence). Trimming cost V 0 bases and J 5 bases; bases outside gene matches: 0. CDR3 bases: TGTGCCTGGAGTGTACTAGCGGGAGGGGAGACCCAGTACTTC. Amino acid sequence: CAWSVLAGGETQYF.

The chain is built from TRBV30 and TRBJ2-5; no definite D call. CDR3 length equals 12 residues. The germline V gene encodes CDR1 GTSNPN and CDR2 SVGIG (reference sequence). Trimming shortened V by 4 bases and J by 1 base, and 7 bases separated the two germline ends. This CDR3 reads CAWKQFQETQYF. CDR3 bases: TGTGCCTGGAAGCAATTCCAAGAGACCCAGTACTTC.

This rearrangement joins TRBV29-1 to TRBJ2-1; 9 bases are a match to TRBD2. After removal of 2 bases from V and 4 bases from J, the junction contained 6 bases not matched to a gene. Per the germline V gene, CDR1 is SQVTM and CDR2 is ANQGSEA. CDR3 length: 15 amino acids. The CDR3 reads CSVERLAGRYNEQFF. DNA of the CDR3: TGCAGCGTTGAACGTCTAGCGGGAAGGTACAATGAGCAGTTCTTC.

The gene calls are TRBV19 and TRBJ1-2; D perhaps matches TRBD1 (6 bases). The length of the CDR3 is 11 residues. The V and J ends lost 7 bases and 5 bases respectively, with 8 bases between them. CDR1 is LNHDA and CDR2 is SQIVND in the germline V gene (reference sequence). CDR3 sequence: CASMDSYGYTF. CDR3 sequence (DNA): TGTGCCAGTATGGACAGTTATGGCTACACCTTC.

The V gene is TRBV3-1, the J gene TRBJ1-1; 7 bases fit TRBD1. Germline CDR1 LGHDT, CDR2 YNNKEL (reference sequence). J was trimmed by 5 bases and V by 2 bases; bases with no gene match: 5. The CDR3 length is 14 residues. CDR3 loop: CASSQRQGGTEAFF. The CDR3 nucleotides are TGTGCCAGCAGCCAAAGGCAGGGGGGGACTGAAGCTTTCTTT.

The V gene is TRBV10-2, the J gene TRBJ2-5; 9 nucleotides align to TRBD2. CDR1 and CDR2 from the germline V gene are WSHSY and SAAADI. CDR3 size: 16 residues. V shed 3 bases and J 5 bases; nucleotides not matched to a gene: 10. CDR3 in amino acids: CASSDGVAGDSETQYF. As DNA, the CDR3 is TGCGCCAGCAGTGATGGGGTAGCGGGAGACTCTGAGACCCAGTACTTC.

This chain uses TRBV30 with TRBJ1-1; D might be TRBD1 (5 bases). Trimming took 0 bases from V and 1 from J, leaving 15 bases between them. CDR1 GTSNPN and CDR2 SVGIG come from the germline V gene (reference sequence). The CDR3 contains 16 residues. CDR3 sequence (DNA): TGTGCCTGGAGTGTTCGCCCCGGGGCAGGGAACACTGAAGCTTTCTTT. It codes for CAWSVRPGAGNTEAFF.

This clonotype was seen a single time. V and J are TRBV6-6 and TRBJ1-5; 10 bases are shared with TRBD1. The CDR3 loop spans 15 amino acids. V shed 6 bases, J shed 7 bases, and the junction held 9 bases outside the gene matches. Germline V gene lookup returns CDR1 MNHNY and CDR2 SVGAGI (reference sequence). DNA of the CDR3: TGTGCCAGCAGCGACCCGGGACAGGGGAACCAGCCCCAGCATTTT. This gives the protein CASSDPGQGNQPQHF.

The V and J genes are TRBV20-1 and TRBJ2-7; 7 bases map to TRBD2. CDR1 and CDR2 from the germline V gene are DFQATT and SNEGSKA (reference sequence). The CDR3 is 13 amino acids. Losses at the gene ends were 5 bases for V and 5 bases for J; bases not matched to a gene: 9. The CDR3 reads CSAPGTTPHEQYF. For the CDR3, the DNA is TGCAGTGCTCCCGGGACTACGCCTCACGAGCAGTACTTC.

V and J are TRBV12-3 or TRBV12-4 and TRBJ2-5, with 13 bases matching TRBD2. The CDR3 has 14 residues. The ends lost 4 bases at V and 6 bases at J; junction bases unmatched: 2. The CDR3: CASSWTSGGKTQYF. Written as DNA, the CDR3 is TGTGCCAGCAGTTGGACTAGCGGGGGTAAGACCCAGTACTTC.

This clonotype appeared a single time. This chain joins TRBV2 and TRBJ1-1, with a possible D match to TRBD1 (6 bases). Trimming took 1 base from V and 4 from J, leaving 10 bases between them. From germline, CDR1 is SNHLY and CDR2 FYNNEI. The CDR3 length is 14 residues. In DNA form, the CDR3 reads TGTGCCAGCAGTGAAGTTGGAGGGGGCACTGAAGCTTTCTTT. It is translated as CASSEVGGGTEAFF.

For the CDR3, the DNA is TGTGCCAGCAGTTACCCGGGACAGGGTCACATTCAGTACTTC. This sequence encodes CASSYPGQGHIQYF. The V and J genes are TRBV6-5 and TRBJ2-4; TRBD1 matches at 9 bases. Germline values: CDR1 MNHEY, CDR2 SVGAGI. The CDR3 spans 14 residues. J gave up 8 bases and V 2 bases, and 4 bases lay outside the gene matches.

V gene TRBV4-1 combines with J gene TRBJ1-1; D remains ambiguous. V lost 0 bases and J 3 bases, leaving 11 bases between the germline ends. Germline lookup yields CDR1 MGHRA and CDR2 YSYEKL. This CDR3 contains 15 residues. DNA of the CDR3: TGCGCCAGCAGCCAAGATCCGACCTGGGACACTGAAGCTTTCTTT. Translated: CASSQDPTWDTEAFF.

This chain links TRBV28 with TRBJ2-7, with 7 nucleotides matching TRBD1. The CDR3 contains 14 residues. The V gene's germline CDR1 is MDHEN and CDR2 SYDVKM. Unmatched junction bases numbered 9, after V lost 10 bases and J lost 0 bases. The CDR3 loop is CATRSRGSSYEQYF. Here the CDR3 DNA reads TGTGCCACCCGTAGCAGGGGGTCCTCCTACGAGCAGTACTTC.

Only one count was recorded for this clonotype. J is TRBJ2-1 and V is TRBV20-1; the match to TRBD1 covers 11 bases. The germline V gene encodes CDR1 DFQATT and CDR2 SNEGSKA (reference sequence). The CDR3 length is 13 residues. After removal of 5 bases from V and 9 bases from J, the junction contained 6 bases not matched to a gene. CDR3 DNA: TGCAGTGCTCAGGACAGGGGGCTTGGTGAGCAGTTCTTC. Its protein product is CSAQDRGLGEQFF.

This chain connects TRBV20-1 to TRBJ2-1; no clear D. The germline V gene encodes CDR1 DFQATT and CDR2 SNEGSKA (reference sequence). This CDR3 comprises 15 residues. Trimming stripped 3 bases from V and 0 bases from J, with 12 bases between. CDR3 sequence reads: CSASGGELSYNEQFF. For the CDR3, the DNA is TGCAGTGCTAGTGGCGGTGAACTCTCCTACAATGAGCAGTTCTTC.

V and J are TRBV9 and TRBJ2-4, with D maybe TRBD1 (6 bases). The CDR3 has 15 amino acids. The V gene's germline CDR1 is SGDLS and CDR2 YYNGEE. V lost 7 bases, J lost 6 bases, and 20 bases lay in between. The chain's CDR3 is CASGKDSITSNIQYF. CDR3 sequence (DNA): TGTGCCAGCGGGAAGGACAGCATAACCTCAAACATTCAGTACTTC. The full variable domain, completed using reference TRBV9 and TRBJ2-4, is DSGVTQTPKHLITATGQRVTLRCSPRSGDLSVYWYQQSLDQGLQFLIQYYNGEERAKGNILERFSAQQFPDLHSELNLSSLELGDSALYFCASGKDSITSNIQYFGAGTRLSVL.

V and J are TRBV18 and TRBJ1-1; D is ambiguous. V was pared by 2 bases and J by 11 bases, with 12 bases between. CDR1 and CDR2 (germline): KGHSH, LQKENI. This CDR3 has 12 amino acids. CDR3 residues: CASSPFGVMAFF. For the CDR3, the DNA is TGTGCCAGCTCACCATTCGGGGTCATGGCTTTCTTT.

V and J are TRBV20-1 and TRBJ1-6; tentatively, D is TRBD1 (5 bases). The CDR3 extends over 13 amino acids. Germline-derived CDR1 and CDR2 are DFQATT and SNEGSKA (reference sequence). V lost 2 bases and J lost 8, with 10 bases in between. CDR3 residues: CSARTGGDSPLHF. In DNA form, the CDR3 reads TGCAGTGCTAGAACGGGGGGAGATTCACCCCTCCACTTT.

The chain links TRBV14 to TRBJ2-2, with D uncertain. Trimming removed 4 bases from V and 0 bases from J, with 15 bases in between. The CDR3 covers 17 residues. The germline CDR1 and CDR2 sequences are SGHDN and FVKESK. CDR3 in DNA: TGTGCCAGCAGCCTACGGCTCGGGTACACGAACACCGGGGAGCTGTTTTTT. It encodes CASSLRLGYTNTGELFF. Full variable domain (missing parts from reference TRBV14 and TRBJ2-2): EAGVTQFPSHSVIEKGQTVTLRCDPISGHDNLYWYRRVMGKEIKFLLHFVKESKQDESGMPNNRFLAERTGGTYSTLKVQPAELEDSGVYFCASSLRLGYTNTGELFFGEGSRLTVL.

V and J are TRBV24-1 and TRBJ2-1; D is unclear. CDR1 is KGHDR and CDR2 is SFDVKD in the germline V gene. This CDR3 spans 11 amino acids. V was cut by 3 bases and J by 7 bases, with 3 bases left in between. The CDR3 reads CATSDRNEQFF. Written as DNA, the CDR3 is TGTGCCACCAGTGATAGGAATGAGCAGTTCTTC.

V is TRBV24-1 and J is TRBJ1-5; 8 bases are shared with TRBD1. Unmatched junction bases numbered 6, after V lost 3 bases and J lost 6 bases. CDR1 is KGHDR and CDR2 is SFDVKD in the germline V gene. This CDR3 comprises 15 residues. Written as DNA, the CDR3 is TGTGCCACCAGTGATCCCGGACAGGGCGGTCAGCCCCAGCATTTT. Translation gives CATSDPGQGGQPQHF.